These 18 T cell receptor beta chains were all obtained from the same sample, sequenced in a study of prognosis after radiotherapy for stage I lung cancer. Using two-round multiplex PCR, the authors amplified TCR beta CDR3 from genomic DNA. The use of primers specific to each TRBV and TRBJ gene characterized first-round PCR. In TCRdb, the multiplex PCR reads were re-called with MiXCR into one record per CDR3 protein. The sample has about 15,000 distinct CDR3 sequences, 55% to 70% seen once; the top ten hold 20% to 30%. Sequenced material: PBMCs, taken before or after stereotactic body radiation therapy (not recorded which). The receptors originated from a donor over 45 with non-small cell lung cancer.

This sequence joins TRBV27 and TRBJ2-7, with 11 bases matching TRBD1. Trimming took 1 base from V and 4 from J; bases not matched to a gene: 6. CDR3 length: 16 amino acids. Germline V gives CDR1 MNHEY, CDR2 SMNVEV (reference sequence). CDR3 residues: CASSLYGTGGPYEQYF. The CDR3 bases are TGTGCCAGCAGTTTATATGGGACAGGGGGTCCGTACGAGCAGTACTTC.

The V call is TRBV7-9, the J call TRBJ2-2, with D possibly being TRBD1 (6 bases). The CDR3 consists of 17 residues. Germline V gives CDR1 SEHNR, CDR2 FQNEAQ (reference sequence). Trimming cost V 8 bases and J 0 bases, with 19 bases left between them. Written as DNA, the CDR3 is TGTGCCAGCCGTAAGAGGGGGTTTGGGGCGAACACCGGGGAGCTGTTTTTT. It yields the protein CASRKRGFGANTGELFF.

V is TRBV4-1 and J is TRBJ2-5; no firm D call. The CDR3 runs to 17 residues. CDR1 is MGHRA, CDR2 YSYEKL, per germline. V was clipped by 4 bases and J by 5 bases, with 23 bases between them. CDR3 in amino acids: CASSPREGFYSKETQYF. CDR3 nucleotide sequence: TGCGCCAGCAGCCCACGCGAAGGGTTCTATAGCAAGGAGACCCAGTACTTC.

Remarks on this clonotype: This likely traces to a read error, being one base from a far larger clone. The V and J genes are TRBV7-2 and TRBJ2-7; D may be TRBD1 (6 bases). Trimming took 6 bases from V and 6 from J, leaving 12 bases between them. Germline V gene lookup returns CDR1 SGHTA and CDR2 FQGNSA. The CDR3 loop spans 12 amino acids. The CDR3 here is CASSPEGGEQYF. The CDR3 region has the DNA TGTGCCAGCAGTCCTGAAGGGGGCGAGCAGTACTTC.

The CDR3 coding sequence is TGTGCCACCAGCAGCGACTCAGGGGGCGCGGATGAAAAACTGTTTTTT. Its translation: CATSSDSGGADEKLFF. The chain uses TRBV15 and TRBJ1-4; 8 bases are shared with TRBD1. Per germline, CDR1 LNHNV and CDR2 YYDKDF (reference sequence). The CDR3 contains 16 residues. Unmatched junction bases numbered 9, after V lost 3 bases and J lost 6 bases.

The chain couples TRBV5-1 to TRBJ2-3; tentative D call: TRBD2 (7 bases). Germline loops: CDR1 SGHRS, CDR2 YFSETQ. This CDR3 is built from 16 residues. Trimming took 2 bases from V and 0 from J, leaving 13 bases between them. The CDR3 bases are TGCGCCAGCAGCTTAGGGGGAGGGGCTAGCACAGATACGCAGTATTTT. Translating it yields CASSLGGGASTDTQYF.

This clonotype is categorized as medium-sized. CDR3: CASSFGGTDNSPLHF. CDR3 nucleotides: TGTGCCAGCAGCTTCGGGGGGACAGATAATTCACCCCTCCACTTT. The chain has TRBV7-9 and TRBJ1-6; 7 bases are shared with TRBD1. V lost 3 bases to trimming and J lost 5 bases; unmatched junction nucleotides: 4. CDR3 size: 15 residues. Germline CDR1 reads SEHNR; CDR2 reads FQNEAQ (reference sequence).

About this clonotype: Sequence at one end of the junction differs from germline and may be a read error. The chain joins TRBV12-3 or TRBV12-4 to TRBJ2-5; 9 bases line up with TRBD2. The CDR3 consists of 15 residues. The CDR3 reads CASRGSGRRQETQYF. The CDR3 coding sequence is TGTGCCAGCAGGGGTAGCGGGAGAAGGCAAGAGACACAGTACTTC.

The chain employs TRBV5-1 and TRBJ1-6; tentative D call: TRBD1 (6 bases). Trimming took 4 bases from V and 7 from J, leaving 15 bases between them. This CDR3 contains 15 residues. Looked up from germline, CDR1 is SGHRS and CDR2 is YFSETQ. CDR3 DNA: TGCGCCAGCAGCCTAAACGACAGGAGGAATTCACCCCTCCACTTT. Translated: CASSLNDRRNSPLHF.

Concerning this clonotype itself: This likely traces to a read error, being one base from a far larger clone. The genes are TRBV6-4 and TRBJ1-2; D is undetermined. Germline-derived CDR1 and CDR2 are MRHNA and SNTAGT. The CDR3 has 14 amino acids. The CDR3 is CASSYLGSNYCYTF. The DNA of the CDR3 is TGTGCCAGCAGTTACCTGGGCTCTAACTATTGCTACACCTTC.

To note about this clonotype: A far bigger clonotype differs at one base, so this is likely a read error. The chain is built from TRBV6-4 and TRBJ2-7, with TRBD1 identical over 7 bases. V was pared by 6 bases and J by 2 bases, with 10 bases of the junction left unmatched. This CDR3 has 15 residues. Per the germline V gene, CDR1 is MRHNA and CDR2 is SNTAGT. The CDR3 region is CASREAGTVAYEQYF. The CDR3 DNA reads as TGTGCCAGCAGAGAGGCCGGGACAGTGGCCTACGAGCAGTACTTC.

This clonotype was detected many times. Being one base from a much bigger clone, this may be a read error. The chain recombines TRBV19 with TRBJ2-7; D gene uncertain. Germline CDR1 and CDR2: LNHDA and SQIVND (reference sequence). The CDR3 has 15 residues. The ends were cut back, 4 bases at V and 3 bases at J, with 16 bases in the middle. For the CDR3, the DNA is TGTGCCAGTAGTACCACAGACCTTAGCTTCTACGAGCAGTACTTC. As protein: CASSTTDLSFYEQYF.

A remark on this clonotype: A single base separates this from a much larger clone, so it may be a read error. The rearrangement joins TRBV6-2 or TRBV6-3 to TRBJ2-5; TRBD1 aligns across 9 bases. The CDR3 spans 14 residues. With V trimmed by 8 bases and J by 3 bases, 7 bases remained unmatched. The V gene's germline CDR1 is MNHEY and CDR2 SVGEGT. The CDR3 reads CASGGWDREETQYF. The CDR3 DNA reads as TGTGCCAGCGGTGGGTGGGACAGGGAAGAGACCCAGTACTTC.

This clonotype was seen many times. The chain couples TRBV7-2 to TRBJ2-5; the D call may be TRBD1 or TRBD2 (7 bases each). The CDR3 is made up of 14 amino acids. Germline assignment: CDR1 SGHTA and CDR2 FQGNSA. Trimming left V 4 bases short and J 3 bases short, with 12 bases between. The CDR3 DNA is TGTGCCAGCAGCTCATCAGGGGGGGAAGAGACCCAGTACTTC. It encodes CASSSSGGEETQYF.

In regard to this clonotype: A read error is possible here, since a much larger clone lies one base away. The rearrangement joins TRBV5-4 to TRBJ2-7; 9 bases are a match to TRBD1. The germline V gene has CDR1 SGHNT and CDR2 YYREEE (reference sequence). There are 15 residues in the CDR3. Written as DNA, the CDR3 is TGTGCCATCAGCCACCTCGGGACAGGGAACTACGAGCAGTACTTC. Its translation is CAISHLGTGNYEQYF.

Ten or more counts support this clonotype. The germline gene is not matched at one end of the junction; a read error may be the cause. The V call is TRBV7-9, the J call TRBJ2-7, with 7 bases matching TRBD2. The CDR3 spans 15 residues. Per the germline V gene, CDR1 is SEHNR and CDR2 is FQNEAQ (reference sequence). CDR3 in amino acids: CASSLTGEGGRTLDF. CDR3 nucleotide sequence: TGTGCCAGCAGCCTCACCGGGGAGGGAGGGCGGACGTTGGACTTC.

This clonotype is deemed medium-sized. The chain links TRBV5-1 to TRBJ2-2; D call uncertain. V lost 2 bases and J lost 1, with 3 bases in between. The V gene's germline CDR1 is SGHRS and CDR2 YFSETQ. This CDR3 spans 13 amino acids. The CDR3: CASSLGNTGELFF. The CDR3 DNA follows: TGCGCCAGCAGCTTAGGGAACACCGGGGAGCTGTTTTTT.

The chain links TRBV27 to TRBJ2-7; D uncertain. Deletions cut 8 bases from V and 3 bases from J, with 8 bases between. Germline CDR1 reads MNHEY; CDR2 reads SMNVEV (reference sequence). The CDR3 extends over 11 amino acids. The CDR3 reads CASPLIYEQYF. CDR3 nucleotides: TGTGCCAGCCCGTTAATCTACGAGCAGTACTTC.